This record looks at one TCR beta chain sequence and its context. The specificity of this receptor is unknown. Nothing much larger sits one base from this clone, and base qualities are not available. This entry is derived from a study of T cell responses to AZD1222 COVID-19 vaccine (dated by TCRdb to the early 2020s). Broadly, across the study: AZD1222 recipients with second doses at about 4 weeks or about 12 weeks were pooled, because spike-specific TCR depth and breadth did not differ between schedules. A total of approximately 240 trial participants underwent TCR sequencing, of whom some 210 received two doses of AZD1222 and about 26 received two doses of the MenACWY control vaccine. Trial participants were enrolled by age into 18-55, 56-69 and 70-plus year subgroups, with 148, 28 and 57 TCR-sequenced participants respectively.

On the study overall, not on this receptor specifically: Conclusions about previously exposed vaccinees are limited because only a handful of AZD1222 recipients were SARS-CoV-2 seropositive at baseline. Because no day 14 peak-response samples were available, the repertoires could be characterized only after the peak T cell response. In the small 56-69-year group, the increase in depth fell short of significance, most likely because of low power. After two AZD1222 doses, spike-specific TCR breadth and depth were significantly higher than at day 0 and than in MenACWY recipients. Reportedly, close to half of the unique spike-specific TCRs recognized epitopes lying outside the regions that are mutated in the B.1.351 and B.1.1.7 variants. Most participants were white British and females outnumbered males, and the authors suggested that clonal diversity may have been underestimated. CD4 TCRs associated with the vaccine covered the entire spike protein, and the dominant responses were in regions 160-218 and 743-854.

V was cut back by 1 base and J by 4 bases, leaving a gap of 15 bases between them. The CDR3 measures 15 amino acids from cysteine to phenylalanine. Only the CDR3 portion is preserved as DNA: 45 bases, with reading frame beginning at the first base. For CDR1 and CDR2, the germline V gene lists SGHRS and YFSETQ. The CDR3 regions of human TCRbeta chains were subjected to immunosequencing. The original pipeline was this. TCRs in the repertoires were matched against a reference library of SARS-CoV-2-specific TCRs that had been generated with the MIRA antigen-specificity platform. Breadth meant the fraction of unique TCRs that were SARS-CoV-2-associated, whereas depth meant the fraction of total T cells that were SARS-CoV-2-associated. Using the MIRA data, every spike-specific TCR was mapped to the spike region that the TCR reacted to and assigned to either a CD4 or a CD8 class. Log10-transformed breadth and depth values were compared by one-way ANOVA with Sidak's multiple comparisons tests. TCRdb obtained this table from immuneACCESS and retained in-frame rearrangements with V and J assigned. These tables miss some clones; where compared with another copy, unresolved V genes account for less than half of the shortfall, and the remainder is unexplained. That table gives V, J and clone size, and the DNA gave D and trimming. This sample lists about 120,000 clones; about 90% were detected once. The ten largest clonotypes hold 6.5% to 9.5% of the sample.

Interpreted using the paper, the time point label stands for: baseline before first vaccination. Vaccinee samples were obtained from the UK trials COV001 and COV002, which included a single-blind randomized controlled phase 2/3 trial of AZD1222 (ChAdOx1 nCoV-19) in healthy adults. Trial participant PBMC samples were collected at day 0 and day 28 after the second dose for TCRbeta chain sequencing. This receptor was obtained from an adult in good health. The source material was peripheral blood, sampled on day 0 of AZD1222 vaccination. The rearrangement joined TRBV5-1 to TRBJ2-7, with the D gene not confidently named. The DNA sequence reads TGCGCCAGCAGCTTGTTTCCCCCGGCCCCTTACGAGCAGTACTTC. Its translation reads: CASSLFPPAPYEQYF.